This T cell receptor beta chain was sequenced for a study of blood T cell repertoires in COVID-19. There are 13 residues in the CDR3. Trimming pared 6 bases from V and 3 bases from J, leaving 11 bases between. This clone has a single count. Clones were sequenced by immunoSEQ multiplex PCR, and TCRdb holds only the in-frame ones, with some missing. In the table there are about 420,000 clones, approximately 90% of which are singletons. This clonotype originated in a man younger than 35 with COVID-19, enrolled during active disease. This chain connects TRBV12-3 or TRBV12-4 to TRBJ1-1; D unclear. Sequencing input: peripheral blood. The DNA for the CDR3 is TGTGCCAGCAGCCTAAAAGCGGACACTGAAGCTTTCTTT. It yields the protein CASSLKADTEAFF.